This T cell receptor beta chain derives from a study of blood T cell repertoires in COVID-19. How the authors handled the data: Amplification from reference gene primers served as the basis for estimated nucleated cell counts. Sequenced by immunoSEQ multiplex PCR; TCRdb stores in-frame clones only, minus some. The DNA gave D and trimming, while V, J and clone size come from that table. The repertoire includes 380,000 or so clones, about 90% of them detected once, and approximately 1.2% sits in the top ten. Participants came from under 30 US areas, aged about 18 to 89 years. What the recovered Cohort 3 donors had was two negative PCRs, clearance, or symptom resolution. The clonotype comes from a man between 25 and 39 years old who had recovered from COVID-19. The sample consisted of PBMCs or T cells enriched from blood (not recorded which).

The CDR3, as DNA: TGTGCCAGCAGTTATAACAAAAACTACGAGCAGTACTTC. Translated, it gives CASSYNKNYEQYF. The V gene is TRBV6-5, the J gene TRBJ2-7; D call uncertain. The V gene lost 3 bases and the J gene lost 3 bases, with 9 bases spanning the gap. Germline V gene lookup returns CDR1 MNHEY and CDR2 SVGAGI. The CDR3 is made up of 13 amino acids.